Sequencing of this TCR beta chain was carried out in a study of blood T cell repertoires in COVID-19. Study-level information: Samples taken during acute and convalescent COVID-19 were collected in the United States, Italy and Spain. T cells, B-cell-depleted T cells, or PBMCs supplied cDNA or gDNA.

The CDR3 extends over 16 amino acids. V lost 1 base and J lost 5, with 17 bases in between. Germline CDR1 reads LGHDT; CDR2 reads YNNKEL (reference sequence). Per the study methods: It was from reference gene primer amplification that nucleated cell counts were estimated. Here immunoSEQ multiplex PCR was the method, and the copy in TCRdb shows in-frame clones only, minus some. V, J and clone size reflect that table, while D and trimming were determined from the DNA. Of roughly 320,000 clones listed, approximately 90% were seen once; the top ten hold 3.9%. V is TRBV3-1 (or the pseudogene TRBV3-2) and J is TRBJ1-2, with D possibly being TRBD1 (5 bases). Sequences were obtained from PBMCs or T cells enriched from blood (not recorded which). The clonotype originates from a woman aged 25 to 39 who had been exposed to COVID-19. CDR3 amino acids: CASSQVSREKGYGYTF. The CDR3 DNA sequence: TGTGCCAGCAGCCAAGTTTCCAGGGAAAAAGGGTATGGCTACACCTTC.